This T cell receptor beta chain was identified during a study of blood T cell repertoires in COVID-19. Study-level background: Sites across the United States, Italy and Spain contributed samples from acute and convalescent COVID-19.

Recruits, aged about 18 to 90 years, lived in around 24 US areas. Each participant's cohort was designated according to participant-reported clinical history. Per the original data handling: Counts of nucleated cells, estimated from reference gene primer amplification, were obtained. Produced via immunoSEQ multiplex PCR; TCRdb's table is partial and in-frame only. The D gene and trimming were derived from the DNA, and the V and J assignments and clone size from that table. The sample lists about 200,000 clones, about 82% seen once, with about 5.6% in the top ten. Germline V gene sequence: CDR1 LGHDT, CDR2 YNNKEL (reference sequence). CDR3 length: 16 amino acids. Trimming at V came to 1 base and at J to 7 bases, leaving 4 bases not matched to a gene.

The V gene is TRBV3-1 (or the pseudogene TRBV3-2), the J gene TRBJ2-1; 13 bases are shared with TRBD2. The receptor was isolated from a man aged 35 to 55 with acute COVID-19. The sequenced sample consisted of PBMCs or T cells enriched from blood (not recorded which). The CDR3 protein is CASSQARLAGGNEQFF. For the CDR3, the DNA is TGTGCCAGCAGCCAAGCCAGACTAGCGGGAGGAAATGAGCAGTTCTTC.